Below, 21 T cell receptor beta chains from the same sample are listed, as sequenced in a study of vaccination and CD4 T cells after COVID-19. Cultured CD4+ T cells had their DNA profiled by the Oncomine TCR Beta short-read assay. TCRdb re-called the PCR reads through MiXCR, storing one row per CDR3 protein. The sample shows about 7,000 distinct CDR3 sequences, 51% of them seen only once. For these TCRs, the target antigens are not known. Described treatment: roughly ten-day PBMC culture with coronavirus spike peptide pools or control peptides (ViraFEST assay). The sequencing sample was made of CD4+ T cells from blood, cultured in vitro. The receptors originated from a human donor who had recovered from COVID-19.

This clonotype was recorded a few times. V is TRBV20-1 and J is TRBJ2-1; TRBD2 matches at 9 bases. The germline V gene encodes CDR1 DFQATT and CDR2 SNEGSKA (reference sequence). V lost 0 bases to trimming and J lost 6 bases; unmatched junction nucleotides: 6. The CDR3 consists of 15 residues. Here the CDR3 reads CSARDGRGGLNEQFF. In nucleotides, the CDR3 is TGCAGTGCTAGAGATGGGCGGGGGGGCCTCAATGAGCAGTTCTTC.

The chain recombines TRBV20-1 with TRBJ1-2; 7 nucleotides agree with TRBD1. The CDR3 totals 13 residues. Germline V gene lookup returns CDR1 DFQATT and CDR2 SNEGSKA (reference sequence). J lost 4 bases, V lost 1 base, and 3 bases had no gene match. This CDR3 reads CSARADRFYGYTF. The DNA of the CDR3 is TGCAGTGCTAGAGCGGACAGGTTCTATGGCTACACCTTC.

Relative to its sample, this clonotype is large. The chain employs TRBV2 and TRBJ1-1; D is unresolved. This CDR3 is built from 12 residues. The germline V gene encodes CDR1 SNHLY and CDR2 FYNNEI. As DNA, the CDR3 is TGTTCGAACGGACTGCCGAACACTGAAGCTTTCTTT. Encoded protein: CSNGLPNTEAFF.

This clonotype was counted a few times. V is TRBV20-1 and J is TRBJ1-1; D is perhaps TRBD1 (5 bases). The CDR3 has 13 amino acids. V dropped 3 bases and J dropped 4 bases, with 12 bases sitting between them. The germline V gene encodes CDR1 DFQATT and CDR2 SNEGSKA (reference sequence). The CDR3 here is CSASFWDGTEAFF. The CDR3 region has the DNA TGCAGTGCTAGTTTCTGGGACGGCACTGAAGCTTTCTTT.

CDR3: CASSQGTNTEAFF. In DNA form, the CDR3 reads TGTGCCAGCAGTCAGGGGACGAACACTGAAGCTTTCTTT. The V call is TRBV7-9, the J call TRBJ1-1, with D possibly TRBD1 on 6 matching bases. Per germline, CDR1 SEHNR and CDR2 FQNEAQ (reference sequence). The germline V and J ends were trimmed by 6 bases and 1 base, with 9 bases remaining between them. CDR3 length: 13 amino acids. The complete variable domain, with remaining parts taken from reference TRBV7-9 and TRBJ1-1, reads DTGVSQNPRHKITKRGQNVTFRCDPISEHNRLYWYRQTLGQGPEFLTYFQNEAQLEKSRLLSDRFSAERPKGSFSTLEIQRTEQGDSAMYLCASSQGTNTEAFFGQGTRLTVV.

This clonotype has a handful of counts. The chain employs TRBV6-5 and TRBJ2-2, with 7 bases lining up with TRBD2. Germline loops: CDR1 MNHEY, CDR2 SVGAGI. After removal of 1 base from V and 3 bases from J, the junction contained 8 bases not matched to a gene. This CDR3 spans 17 amino acids. The CDR3 spells CASSYYLTGGHTGELFF. As DNA, the CDR3 is TGTGCCAGCAGTTACTACCTAACGGGGGGACACACCGGGGAGCTGTTTTTT.

This rearrangement joins TRBV6-5 to TRBJ1-4, with 7 positions matching TRBD1. This CDR3 contains 15 residues. Trimming removed 4 bases from V and 3 bases from J; junction bases left unmatched: 5. Per germline, CDR1 MNHEY and CDR2 SVGAGI. The CDR3 bases are TGTGCCAGCAGTTTGACAGGGTCGGCTAATGAAAAACTGTTTTTT. Translating it yields CASSLTGSANEKLFF.

V gene TRBV7-2 combines with J gene TRBJ1-2; D is uncertain. CDR1 is SGHTA, CDR2 FQGNSA, per germline. This CDR3 contains 14 residues. V lost 5 bases and J lost 8, with 18 bases in between. The CDR3 DNA sequence: TGTGCCAGCAGCCCCATACCTGTGGTGTTCGGCTACACCTTC. Protein: CASSPIPVVFGYTF.

The gene calls are TRBV20-1 and TRBJ1-6; no clear D gene. The V gene lost 4 bases and the J gene lost 3 bases, with 31 bases spanning the gap. The length of the CDR3 is 21 residues. CDR1 is DFQATT and CDR2 is SNEGSKA in the germline V gene (reference sequence). CDR3: CSAIGRGLGQEKWFYNSPLHF. The DNA for the CDR3 is TGCAGTGCTATTGGGCGTGGACTTGGGCAGGAGAAGTGGTTCTATAATTCACCCCTCCACTTT.

This sequence joins TRBV7-2 and TRBJ2-1, with 13 bases that match TRBD2. V lost 5 bases and J lost 8; bases outside the gene matches: 18. This CDR3 spans 19 amino acids. Germline CDR1 reads SGHTA; CDR2 reads FQGNSA. The CDR3: CASSPRGTSGTGFGYEQFF. In DNA form, the CDR3 reads TGTGCCAGCAGCCCTCGTGGGACTAGCGGGACTGGGTTCGGTTATGAGCAGTTCTTC.

This chain uses TRBV4-1 with TRBJ2-5; TRBD2 matches 7 bases. The V gene end was trimmed by 2 bases and the J gene end by 6 bases; junction bases not matched to a gene: 9. The CDR3 extends over 15 amino acids. Germline V gives CDR1 MGHRA, CDR2 YSYEKL. CDR3 loop: CASSQTEWGGKTQYF. The CDR3, as DNA: TGCGCCAGCAGCCAAACGGAGTGGGGGGGGAAGACCCAGTACTTC.

The rearrangement links TRBV5-6 to TRBJ1-2; 8 nucleotides align to TRBD1. Losses at the gene ends were 6 bases for V and 1 base for J; bases not matched to a gene: 5. The V gene's germline CDR1 is SGHDT and CDR2 YYEEEE. The length of the CDR3 is 14 residues. Here the CDR3 DNA reads TGTGCCAGCAACCCGACAGGGGTTAACTATGGCTACACCTTC. Translating gives CASNPTGVNYGYTF.

This clonotype appeared a few times. The chain employs TRBV11-3 and TRBJ2-1, with 7 bases that match TRBD2. CDR1 is SGHNT and CDR2 is YENEEA in the germline V gene. The ends lost 5 bases at V and 4 bases at J; junction bases unmatched: 11. This CDR3 is 16 amino acids long. The CDR3 sequence: CASSQTTGGPYNEQFF. The CDR3 DNA reads TGTGCCAGCAGCCAAACGACGGGGGGTCCTTACAATGAGCAGTTCTTC.

This clonotype was found a few times. The chain couples TRBV27 to TRBJ1-6; D is uncertain. V lost 3 bases, J lost 9 bases, and 6 bases lay in between. The germline V gene encodes CDR1 MNHEY and CDR2 SMNVEV (reference sequence). This CDR3 is 12 amino acids long. The CDR3 bases are TGTGCCAGCAGTTTTTTGGGTTCACCCCTCCACTTT. This gives the protein CASSFLGSPLHF.

This clonotype was detected a few times. The rearrangement links TRBV11-2 to TRBJ2-1; D possibly corresponds to TRBD2 (5 bases). Trimming stripped 5 bases from V and 3 bases from J, with 17 bases between. The CDR3 sequence is 16 residues long. Germline loops: CDR1 SGHAT, CDR2 FQNNGV. In nucleotides, the CDR3 is TGTGCCAGCAGCGCGGGTGGGTATCCTCTCTACAATGAGCAGTTCTTC. As protein: CASSAGGYPLYNEQFF. The complete variable domain, with remaining parts taken from reference TRBV11-2 and TRBJ2-1, reads EAGVAQSPRYKIIEKRQSVAFWCNPISGHATLYWYQQILGQGPKLLIQFQNNGVVDDSQLPKDRFSAERLKGVDSTLKIQPAKLEDSAVYLCASSAGGYPLYNEQFFGPGTRLTVL.

The chain combines TRBV5-1 with TRBJ1-2; 12 bases are a match to TRBD1. Germline CDR1 SGHRS, CDR2 YFSETQ. The CDR3 is made up of 13 amino acids. V trimming: 0 bases; J trimming: 12 bases; junction bases outside the gene matches: 3. DNA of the CDR3: TGCGCCAGCAGCTTGGGGGACAGGGGGCGTCACACCTTC. Translation: CASSLGDRGRHTF.

J is TRBJ1-5 and V is TRBV4-2; tentative D call: TRBD1 (5 bases). In germline, CDR1 is LGHNA, CDR2 YNFKEQ. V was clipped by 2 bases and J by 5 bases, with 13 bases between them. This CDR3 has 15 amino acids. CDR3 nucleotides: TGTGCCAGCAGCCAATCTTGGGCGGGGGATCAGCCCCAGCATTTT. This sequence encodes CASSQSWAGDQPQHF.

This sequence joins TRBV19 and TRBJ2-7; 10 bases match TRBD2. Germline V gives CDR1 LNHDA, CDR2 SQIVND (reference sequence). V was clipped by 3 bases and J by 2 bases; unmatched bases: 10. CDR3 length: 17 residues. CDR3 protein: CASSMSSGRPWAYEQYF. In nucleotides, the CDR3 is TGTGCCAGTAGTATGTCTAGCGGGAGACCCTGGGCCTACGAGCAGTACTTC.

The CDR3 protein is CASSPRGVAKNIQYF. The CDR3 bases are TGTGCCAGCAGTCCCCGAGGAGTAGCCAAAAACATTCAGTACTTC. V usage is TRBV27 and J usage is TRBJ2-4; D is unclear. Looked up from germline, CDR1 is MNHEY and CDR2 is SMNVEV (reference sequence). The CDR3 contains 15 residues. Trimming left V 5 bases short and J 0 bases short, with 11 bases between.

The chain has TRBV20-1 and TRBJ2-3; 13 bases line up with TRBD2. CDR1 is DFQATT and CDR2 is SNEGSKA in the germline V gene (reference sequence). V shed 5 bases, J shed 5 bases, and the junction held 16 bases outside the gene matches. CDR3 length equals 18 residues. CDR3 DNA sequence: TGCAGTGCTGGACTAGCGGGAGTAAGAATCTCGGTCGGAGATACGCAGTATTTT. Translating gives CSAGLAGVRISVGDTQYF.

This clonotype was recorded only once. V usage is TRBV5-6 and J usage is TRBJ1-1; 7 bases are shared with TRBD1. V was clipped by 0 bases and J by 7 bases; unmatched bases: 0. This CDR3 region has 12 residues. Germline CDR1 is SGHDT and CDR2 is YYEEEE. In DNA form, the CDR3 reads TGTGCCAGCAGCTTGGGACAGGGTGAAGCTTTCTTT. Translation: CASSLGQGEAFF. The full variable domain, rest sourced from reference TRBV5-6 and TRBJ1-1, is DAGVTQSPTHLIKTRGQQVTLRCSPKSGHDTVSWYQQALGQGPQFIFQYYEEEERQRGNFPDRFSGHQFPNYSSELNVNALLLGDSALYLCASSLGQGEAFFGQGTRLTVV.